This T cell receptor beta chain is from a study of T cell responses to AZD1222 COVID-19 vaccine. Study results and limitations: The repertoires were collected only after the peak T cell response. Only a handful of AZD1222 recipients were seropositive at baseline.

Germline CDR1 MNHEY, CDR2 SMNVEV (reference sequence). This CDR3 contains 16 residues. The V segment lost 0 bases and the J segment 4 bases; nucleotides outside the gene matches: 6. On this clone: The antigen remains unidentified.

Clones were sequenced by immunoSEQ multiplex PCR, and TCRdb holds only the in-frame ones, with some missing. The sample yields approximately 81,000 clones, 90% to 95% seen once. J is TRBJ1-2 and V is TRBV27, with 9 bases that match TRBD1. This clonotype originated in an adult in good health. The sample here was peripheral blood, taken on day 0 of MenACWY control vaccination. CDR3 bases: TGTGCCAGCAGTTTATCGAGGACAGGGGCGGCCTATGGCTACACCTTC. Translated: CASSLSRTGAAYGYTF.